These 2 T cell receptor beta chains were all obtained from the same sample, sequenced in a study of T cell responses to AZD1222 COVID-19 vaccine. Assay: immunoSEQ multiplex PCR; the TCRdb copy retains only in-frame clones and omits some. The sample records fewer than 150,000 clones, roughly nine tenths being singletons. The starting material was peripheral blood, obtained 28 days after the second AZD1222 dose. The receptors here all came from an adult who received the AZD1222 COVID-19 vaccine.

CDR3 sequence reads: CAWSPGPVTDTQYF. The CDR3 DNA reads TGTGCCTGGAGCCCCGGGCCCGTCACAGATACGCAGTATTTT. The chain couples TRBV30 to TRBJ2-3; D unresolved. Germline-derived CDR1 and CDR2 are GTSNPN and SVGIG (reference sequence). Trimming left V 3 bases short and J 2 bases short, with 12 bases between. The CDR3 consists of 14 residues.

The rearrangement joins TRBV30 to TRBJ2-1; possible D gene TRBD1, 6 bases. The V gene's germline CDR1 is GTSNPN and CDR2 SVGIG (reference sequence). The CDR3 totals 13 residues. With 4 bases removed from V and 7 bases from J, the gap between germline ends came to 14 bases. The CDR3 reads CAWNLQGPNEQFF. CDR3 nucleotides: TGTGCCTGGAATCTTCAGGGGCCAAATGAGCAGTTCTTC. Full variable domain (remainder filled in from reference TRBV30 and TRBJ2-1): SQTIHQWPATLVQPVGSPLSLECTVEGTSNPNLYWYRQAAGRGLQLLFYSVGIGQISSEVPQNLSASRPQDRQFILSSKKLLLSDSGFYLCAWNLQGPNEQFFGPGTRLTVL.